What follows describes a single T cell receptor (beta chain). What it recognizes is unknown. TCR alpha and TCR beta cDNA libraries with sample barcodes and UMIs came from 5'RACE using constant-segment primers. In TCRdb, the 5' RACE reads were re-called with MiXCR into one record per CDR3 protein. Of 190,000 or so distinct CDR3 sequences in the sample, 27% were seen once. The CDR3 length is 15 residues. Germline CDR1 and CDR2: SGHVS and FNYEAQ. J was trimmed by 2 bases and V by 6 bases; bases with no gene match: 2. These data come from a study of T-cell memory formation after mild COVID-19. The overall study: Across donors, TCR clusters were largely donor specific.

Overall study findings and caveats: Clones contracting across day 15 to 85 had a balanced CD4/CD8 profile; later expanding clones leaned CD4+. Mostly located in CM and EM were contracting CD4+ clones, with contracting CD8+ clones located in EMRA.

Input material: PBMCs or a T cell subset sorted from them (not recorded which). The chain carries TRBV7-6 and TRBJ2-5, with TRBD2 matching 14 bases. This receptor was obtained from an adult woman who had mild COVID-19 (a few samples of this study predate the infection). Cell type and time point are not known. The CDR3: CASRGTSGGQETQYF. The CDR3 DNA is TGTGCCAGCAGGGGGACTAGCGGGGGTCAAGAGACCCAGTACTTC.